This T cell receptor (beta chain) was recovered during a study of blood T cell repertoires in COVID-19. The wider study: COVID-19 samples collected from the United States, Italy and Spain covered acute and convalescent phases. PBMCs, B-cell-depleted T cells, or T cells provided the cDNA or gDNA that made up the material.

Source study methods: Amplifying reference gene primers gave estimates of nucleated cell counts. The repertoire was sequenced with immunoSEQ multiplex PCR; TCRdb's copy has only in-frame clones and lacks some. V, J and clone size are those of that table, while D and trimming were read from the DNA. The sample yields about 180,000 clones, approximately 83% seen once. The specimen sequenced was peripheral blood. The source is a man aged 55 to 70 with acute or convalescent COVID-19.

The CDR3 sequence is CASSLGLAITYEQYF. CDR3 bases: TGCGCCAGCAGCTTGGGGCTAGCCATCACCTACGAGCAGTACTTC. This sequence joins TRBV5-1 and TRBJ2-7; tentatively, D is TRBD2 (5 bases). The germline gives CDR1 SGHRS, CDR2 YFSETQ. Trimming stripped 0 bases from V and 2 bases from J, with 12 bases between. The CDR3 consists of 15 residues.